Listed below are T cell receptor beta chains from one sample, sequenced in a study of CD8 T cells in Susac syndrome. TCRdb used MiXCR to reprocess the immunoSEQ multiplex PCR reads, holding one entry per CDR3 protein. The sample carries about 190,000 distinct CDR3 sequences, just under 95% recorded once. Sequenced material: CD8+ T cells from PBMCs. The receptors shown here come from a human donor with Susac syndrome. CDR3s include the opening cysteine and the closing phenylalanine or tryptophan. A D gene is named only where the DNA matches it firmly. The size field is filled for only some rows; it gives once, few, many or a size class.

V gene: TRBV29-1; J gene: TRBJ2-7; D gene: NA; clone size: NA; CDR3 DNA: TGCAGCGCTCGGACACACCGCTACGAGCAGTACTTC; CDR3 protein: CSARTHRYEQYF
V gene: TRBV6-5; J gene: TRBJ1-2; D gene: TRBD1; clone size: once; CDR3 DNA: TGTGCCAGCAGACGCGACAGGGAGCATGGCTACACCTTC; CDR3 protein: CASRRDREHGYTF
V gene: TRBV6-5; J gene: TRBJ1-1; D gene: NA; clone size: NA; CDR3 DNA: TGTGCCAGCAGTTACTCACGGGATGTGAACACTGAAGCTTTCTTT; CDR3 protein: CASSYSRDVNTEAFF
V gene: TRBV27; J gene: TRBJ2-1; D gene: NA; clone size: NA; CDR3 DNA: TGTGCCAGCAGTTTACTGTCGGCGAGCTCCTACAATGAGCAGTTCTTC; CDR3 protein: CASSLLSASSYNEQFF
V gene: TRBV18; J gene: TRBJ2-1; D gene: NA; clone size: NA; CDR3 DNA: TGTGCCAGCTCACCTCAGGCCCTCGACAGTAACAATGAGCAGTTCTTC; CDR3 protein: CASSPQALDSNNEQFF
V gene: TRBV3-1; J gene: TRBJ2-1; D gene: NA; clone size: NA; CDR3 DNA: TGTGCCAGCAGCCCCTCGTCGGGTCCTAGATATCATGAGCAGTTCTTC; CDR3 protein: CASSPSSGPRYHEQFF
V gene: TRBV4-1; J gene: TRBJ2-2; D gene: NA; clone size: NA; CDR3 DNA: TGCGCCAGCAGCCAAGGGAGGGGGCCGGCCGGGGAGCTGTTTTTT; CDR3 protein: CASSQGRGPAGELFF
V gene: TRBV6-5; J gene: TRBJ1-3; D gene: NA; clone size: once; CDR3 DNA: TGTGCCAGCACAGCGGACAGCACCTCTGGAAACACCATATATTTT; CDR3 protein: CASTADSTSGNTIYF
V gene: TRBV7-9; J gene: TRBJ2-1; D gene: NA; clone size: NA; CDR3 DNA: TGTGCCAGCAGCTTAGTCGGTGCGGGGAGCTCCTACAATGAGCAGTTCTTC; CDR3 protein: CASSLVGAGSSYNEQFF
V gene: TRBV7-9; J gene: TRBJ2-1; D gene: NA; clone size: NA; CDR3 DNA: TGTGCCAGCGGGACCGCTATGATCAATGAGCAGTTCTTC; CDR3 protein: CASGTAMINEQFF
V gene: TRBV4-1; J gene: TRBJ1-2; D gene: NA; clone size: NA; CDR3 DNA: TGCGCCAGCAGCCAAGTGCAGGGCCCAAACTATGGCTACACCTTC; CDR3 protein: CASSQVQGPNYGYTF
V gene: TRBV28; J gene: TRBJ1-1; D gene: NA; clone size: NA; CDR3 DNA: TGTGCCAGCAGTCCCAGGGGCACTGAAGCTTTCTTT; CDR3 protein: CASSPRGTEAFF
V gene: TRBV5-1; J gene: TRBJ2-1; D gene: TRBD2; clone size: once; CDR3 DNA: TGCGCCAGCACCACGAGGGGCTTAGCGGGAGCCAATGAGCAGTTCTTC; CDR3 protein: CASTTRGLAGANEQFF
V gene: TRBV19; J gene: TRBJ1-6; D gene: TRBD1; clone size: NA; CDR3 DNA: TGTGCCAGTAGGCCTCCCGGGACAGCTAATTCACCCCTCCACTTT; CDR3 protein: CASRPPGTANSPLHF
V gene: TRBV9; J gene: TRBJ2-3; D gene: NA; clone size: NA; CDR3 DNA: TGTGCCAGCAGCGCGGGGCAGGGAATTGCAGATACGCAGTATTTT; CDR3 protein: CASSAGQGIADTQYF
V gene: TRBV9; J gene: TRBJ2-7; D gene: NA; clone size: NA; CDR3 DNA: TGTGCCAGCAGCGTAGACCTGGGATCCTACGAGCAGTACTTC; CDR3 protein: CASSVDLGSYEQYF
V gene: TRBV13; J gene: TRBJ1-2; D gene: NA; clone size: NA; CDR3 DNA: TGTGCCAGCAGCTCCGACTCACACGGCTACACCTTC; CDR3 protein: CASSSDSHGYTF
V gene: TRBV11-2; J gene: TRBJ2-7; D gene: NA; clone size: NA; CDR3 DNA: TGTGCCAGCAGCTCTCACGCGGGTTCCTACGAGCAGTACTTC; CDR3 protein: CASSSHAGSYEQYF
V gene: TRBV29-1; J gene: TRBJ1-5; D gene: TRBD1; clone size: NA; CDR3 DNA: TGCAGCGTTAGAGGACAGGACGGCAATCAGCCCCAGCATTTT; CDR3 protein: CSVRGQDGNQPQHF
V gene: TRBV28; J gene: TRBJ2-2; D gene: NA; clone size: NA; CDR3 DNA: TGTGCCAGTCACAGGAAGGCGAACACCGGGGAGCTGTTTTTT; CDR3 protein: CASHRKANTGELFF
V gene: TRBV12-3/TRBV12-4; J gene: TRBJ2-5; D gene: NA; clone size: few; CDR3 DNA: TGTGCCAGCAGTTTAGGTGTTTTGGAGACCCAGTACTTC; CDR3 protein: CASSLGVLETQYF
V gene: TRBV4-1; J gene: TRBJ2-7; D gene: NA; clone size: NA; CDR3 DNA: TGCGCCAGCAGCCAAGAACAAGCCTACGAGCAGTACTTC; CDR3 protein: CASSQEQAYEQYF
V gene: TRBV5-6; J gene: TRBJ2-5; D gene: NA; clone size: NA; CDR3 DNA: TGTGCCAGCAGCTCAGGGGTGGAGACCCAGTACTTC; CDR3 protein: CASSSGVETQYF
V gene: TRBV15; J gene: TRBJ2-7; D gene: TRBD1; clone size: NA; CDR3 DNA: TGTGCCACCAGCAGAGTTGGGACAGGGGTATTTGGGAGCTACGAGCAGTACTTC; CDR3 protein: CATSRVGTGVFGSYEQYF
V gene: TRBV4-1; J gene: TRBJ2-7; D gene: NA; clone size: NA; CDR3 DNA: TGCGCCAGCAGCCAAAATTCTTACTACGAGCAGTACTTC; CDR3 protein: CASSQNSYYEQYF
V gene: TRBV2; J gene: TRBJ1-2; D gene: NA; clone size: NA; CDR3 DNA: TGTGCCAGCAGTAGTTACACAGGAACTAACTATGGCTACACCTTC; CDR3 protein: CASSSYTGTNYGYTF
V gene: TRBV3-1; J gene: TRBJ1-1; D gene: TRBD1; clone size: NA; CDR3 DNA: TGTGCCAGCAGCCTCAGGGGGACCTCCCGTAGCACTGAAGCTTTCTTT; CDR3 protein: CASSLRGTSRSTEAFF
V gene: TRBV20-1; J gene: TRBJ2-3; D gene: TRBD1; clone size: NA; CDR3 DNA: TGCAGTGCTAGAGAAGGGACAGGCCACACAGATACGCAGTATTTT; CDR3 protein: CSAREGTGHTDTQYF
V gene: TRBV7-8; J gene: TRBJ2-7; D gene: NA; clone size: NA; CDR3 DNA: TGTGCCAGCAGCCATAGACAGAGCTCCTACGAGCAGTACTTC; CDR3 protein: CASSHRQSSYEQYF
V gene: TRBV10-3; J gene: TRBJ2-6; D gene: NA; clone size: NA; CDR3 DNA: TGTGCCATCAGTGGCCAGGGAAATGGGGCCAACGTCCTGACTTTC; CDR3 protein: CAISGQGNGANVLTF
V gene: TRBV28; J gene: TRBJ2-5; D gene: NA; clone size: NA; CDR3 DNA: TGTGCCAGCAGCGGAAGGATATTACAAGAGACCCAGTACTTC; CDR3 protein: CASSGRILQETQYF
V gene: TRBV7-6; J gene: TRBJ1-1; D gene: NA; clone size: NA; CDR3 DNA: TGTGCCAGCAGCTTAGGGTCGGGGAACACTGAAGCTTTCTTT; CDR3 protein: CASSLGSGNTEAFF
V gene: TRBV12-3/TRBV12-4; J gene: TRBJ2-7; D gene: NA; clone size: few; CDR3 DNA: TGTGCCAGCAGTTTGAAGGGCTACGAGCAGTACTTC; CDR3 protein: CASSLKGYEQYF
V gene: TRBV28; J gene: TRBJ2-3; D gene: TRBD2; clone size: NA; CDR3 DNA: TGTGCCAGCAGTTCCCCGGGGCTAGCGGATAACACAGATACGCAGTATTTT; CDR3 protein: CASSSPGLADNTDTQYF
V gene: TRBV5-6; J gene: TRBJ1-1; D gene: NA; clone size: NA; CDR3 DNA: TGTGCCAGCAGCTTTTCTCCAGGGCTCGCTGAAGCTTTCTTT; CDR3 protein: CASSFSPGLAEAFF
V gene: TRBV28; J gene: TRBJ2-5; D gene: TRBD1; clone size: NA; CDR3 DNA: TGTGCCAGCAGTTTATATGCAGGGGGAGAGACCCAGTACTTC; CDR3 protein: CASSLYAGGETQYF
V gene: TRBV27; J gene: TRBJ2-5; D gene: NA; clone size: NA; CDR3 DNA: TGTGCCAGCAGTGGCCAGGGGCTACCTCAAGAGACCCAGTACTTC; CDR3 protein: CASSGQGLPQETQYF
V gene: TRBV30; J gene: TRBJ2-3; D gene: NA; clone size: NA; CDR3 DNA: TGTGCCTGGAGTCAATCTATCAGCACCGATACGCAGTATTTT; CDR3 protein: CAWSQSISTDTQYF
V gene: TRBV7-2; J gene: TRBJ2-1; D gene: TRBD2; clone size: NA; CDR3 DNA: TGTGCCAGCAGTTTTGAGCGGGGAAAATCCTACAATGAGCAGTTCTTC; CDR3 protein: CASSFERGKSYNEQFF
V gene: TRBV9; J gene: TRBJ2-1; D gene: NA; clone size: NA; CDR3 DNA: TGTGCCAGCAGCGAGGGACTCGTTGCCTACAATGAGCAGTTCTTC; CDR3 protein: CASSEGLVAYNEQFF
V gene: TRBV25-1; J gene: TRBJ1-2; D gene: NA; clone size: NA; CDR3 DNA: TGTGCCAGCAGTCCCGGACAGTTCTATGGCTACACCTTC; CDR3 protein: CASSPGQFYGYTF
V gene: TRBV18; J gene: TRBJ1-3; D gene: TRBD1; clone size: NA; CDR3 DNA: TGTGCCAGCTCGCACCAAGGACCCGGGACAGGGATCTCTGGAAACACCATATATTTT; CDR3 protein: CASSHQGPGTGISGNTIYF
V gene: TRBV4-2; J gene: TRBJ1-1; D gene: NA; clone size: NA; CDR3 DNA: TGTGCCAGCAGCCAAGATGCCGGGACCTTTTTACAGAACACTGAAGCTTTCTTT; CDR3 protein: CASSQDAGTFLQNTEAFF
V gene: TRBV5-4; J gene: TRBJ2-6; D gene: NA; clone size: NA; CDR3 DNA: TGTGCCACAGGGGGGGCTTCTGGGGCCAACGTCCTGACTTTC; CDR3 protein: CATGGASGANVLTF
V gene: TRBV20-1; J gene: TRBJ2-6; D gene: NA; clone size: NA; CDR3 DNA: TGCAGTGCTAGAGTGTGGGCATACCGCTCTGGGGCCAACGTCCTGACTTTC; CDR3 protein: CSARVWAYRSGANVLTF
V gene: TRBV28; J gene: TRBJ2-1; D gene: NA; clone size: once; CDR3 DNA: TGTGCCAGCAGTTTTACTGAGAATGAGCAGTTCTTC; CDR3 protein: CASSFTENEQFF